Each of the 27 T cell receptor beta chains below was sequenced from the same sample in a study of blood T cell repertoires in COVID-19. Sequencing used immunoSEQ multiplex PCR; TCRdb keeps in-frame clones, though not all of them. The data show about 180,000 clones, about 80% seen once. Sequenced material: peripheral blood. Receptors were obtained from a man in his 70s with active or convalescent COVID-19.

J is TRBJ2-7 and V is TRBV18; 9 nucleotides match TRBD1. There are 15 residues in the CDR3. With V trimmed by 3 bases and J by 0 bases, 3 bases remained unmatched. Germline V gives CDR1 KGHSH, CDR2 LQKENI. The DNA of the CDR3 is TGTGCCAGCTCACCGGGACAGGGAAGCTCCTACGAGCAGTACTTC. Translating gives CASSPGQGSSYEQYF.

The chain carries TRBV7-9 and TRBJ2-3; 7 bases are a match to TRBD2. Germline loops: CDR1 SEHNR, CDR2 FQNEAQ (reference sequence). CDR3 length equals 14 residues. After removal of 4 bases from V and 6 bases from J, the junction contained 7 bases not matched to a gene. The CDR3 nucleotides read TGTGCCAGCAGCTCTTCCGGGAGGCAGGATACGCAGTATTTT. Its translation: CASSSSGRQDTQYF.

V is TRBV6-2 or TRBV6-3 and J is TRBJ2-3; 8 bases align to TRBD2. Germline values: CDR1 MNHEY, CDR2 SVGEGT. V trimming: 7 bases; J trimming: 1 base; junction bases outside the gene matches: 13. The CDR3 is 17 residues long. The CDR3 region is CASIPYMGREGTDTQYF. In nucleotides, the CDR3 is TGTGCCAGCATCCCATATATGGGGCGGGAGGGCACAGATACGCAGTATTTT.

The chain is built from TRBV11-2 and TRBJ1-1, with no clear D. The germline gives CDR1 SGHAT, CDR2 FQNNGV. V was clipped by 0 bases and J by 12 bases, with 11 bases between them. The CDR3 spans 12 residues. The CDR3 loop is CASSLDPFLTFF. The CDR3 nucleotides are TGTGCCAGCAGCTTAGATCCCTTCTTAACTTTCTTT.

This clone has just a few counts. Written as DNA, the CDR3 is TGCGCCAGCAGTGAAACCGGGACAGGGAGTTTTGGAAACACCATATATTTT. This translates into CASSETGTGSFGNTIYF. This sequence joins TRBV10-1 and TRBJ1-3, with 9 bases matching TRBD1. Unmatched junction bases numbered 9, after V lost 3 bases and J lost 3 bases. CDR1 is WNHNN, CDR2 SYGVQD, per germline (reference sequence). The CDR3 has 17 residues.

This chain links TRBV12-5 with TRBJ2-1; D remains unclear. From germline, CDR1 is LGHNT and CDR2 FRNRAP. Between the trimmed V and J ends, which lost 1 base and 3 bases, there was a span of 13 bases. This CDR3 contains 16 residues. CDR3 DNA sequence: TGTGCTAGTGGTTTGGGCTTGGCGGAAATCTACAATGAGCAGTTCTTC. Its translation is CASGLGLAEIYNEQFF.

On this clone itself: Different DNA sequences within this sample yield the same CDR3. The V and J genes are TRBV18 and TRBJ2-5, with D unclear. The CDR3 runs to 13 residues. V lost 0 bases and J lost 4, with 6 bases in between. Germline V lookup: CDR1 KGHSH, CDR2 LQKENI. The CDR3 region is CASSPPSSETQYF. In DNA form, the CDR3 reads TGTGCCAGCTCACCACCCTCCTCAGAGACCCAGTACTTC. Combining the CDR3 with reference TRBV18 and TRBJ2-5 gives the whole variable domain NAGVMQNPRHLVRRRGQEARLRCSPMKGHSHVYWYRQLPEEGLKFMVYLQKENIIDESGMPKERFSAEFPKEGPSILRIQQVVRGDSAAYFCASSPPSSETQYFGPGTRLLVL.

The rearrangement joins TRBV3-1 (or the pseudogene TRBV3-2) to TRBJ1-5; D unclear. The V gene's germline CDR1 is LGHDT and CDR2 YNNKEL (reference sequence). Trimming shortened V by 1 base and J by 4 bases, and 2 bases separated the two germline ends. This CDR3 region has 12 residues. The CDR3 sequence is CASSQVNQPQHF. In nucleotides, the CDR3 is TGTGCCAGCAGCCAAGTAAATCAGCCCCAGCATTTT.

The chain joins TRBV6-2 or TRBV6-3 to TRBJ1-1, with a weak D call TRBD1 (5 bases). This CDR3 is built from 14 residues. In germline, CDR1 is MNHEY, CDR2 SVGEGT. Trimming removed 6 bases from V and 1 base from J, with 12 bases in between. CDR3 loop: CASSLRGRNTEAFF. As DNA, the CDR3 is TGTGCCAGCAGCCTGCGGGGCAGGAACACTGAAGCTTTCTTT.

V and J are TRBV5-5 and TRBJ1-4; 8 nucleotides match TRBD1. The germline V gene has CDR1 SGHKS and CDR2 YYEKEE (reference sequence). Trimming cost V 4 bases and J 3 bases; bases outside gene matches: 8. The CDR3 has 16 amino acids. The CDR3 loop is CASSLDRGLANEKLFF. Written as DNA, the CDR3 is TGTGCCAGCAGCCTAGACAGGGGTCTGGCTAATGAAAAACTGTTTTTT. The full variable domain, completed using reference TRBV5-5 and TRBJ1-4, is DAGVTQSPTHLIKTRGQQVTLRCSPISGHKSVSWYQQVLGQGPQFIFQYYEKEERGRGNFPDRFSARQFPNYSSELNVNALLLGDSALYLCASSLDRGLANEKLFFGSGTQLSVL.

J is TRBJ2-1 and V is TRBV5-6; 9 nucleotides match TRBD1. Trimming took 4 bases from V and 8 from J; bases not matched to a gene: 7. The germline CDR1 and CDR2 sequences are SGHDT and YYEEEE. This CDR3 contains 14 residues. CDR3 bases: TGTGCCAGCAGCCAGGGACAGGGAGCCGATGAGCAGTTCTTC. Amino acids: CASSQGQGADEQFF.

The V call is TRBV10-1, the J call TRBJ2-3, with a possible D match to TRBD2 (6 bases). Trimming cost V 3 bases and J 1 base, with 14 bases left between them. Per germline, CDR1 WNHNN and CDR2 SYGVQD (reference sequence). The CDR3 length is 16 residues. CDR3 sequence (DNA): TGCGCCAGCAGTGAAAGGTCTAGCGTCGGCACAGATACGCAGTATTTT. It codes for CASSERSSVGTDTQYF.

The chain links TRBV7-3 to TRBJ2-7; D gene unclear. This CDR3 spans 14 amino acids. V dropped 0 bases and J dropped 6 bases, with 12 bases sitting between them. Germline-derived CDR1 and CDR2 are SGHTA and FQGTGA. CDR3 loop: CASSLTGPDTEQYF. The CDR3 DNA reads TGTGCCAGCAGCTTAACGGGCCCCGACACCGAGCAGTACTTC. The whole variable domain, remainder taken from reference TRBV7-3 and TRBJ2-7, is GAGVSQTPSNKVTEKGKYVELRCDPISGHTALYWYRQSLGQGPEFLIYFQGTGAADDSGLPNDRFFAVRPEGSVSTLKIQRTERGDSAVYLCASSLTGPDTEQYFGPGTRLTVT.

Only a few counts were recorded for this clone. This rearrangement joins TRBV5-1 to TRBJ1-4; D call uncertain. With 6 bases removed from V and 6 bases from J, the gap between germline ends came to 15 bases. The germline V gene encodes CDR1 SGHRS and CDR2 YFSETQ. This CDR3 spans 14 amino acids. CDR3 residues: CASKVGGSDEKLFF. Here the CDR3 DNA reads TGCGCCAGCAAGGTGGGAGGTTCCGATGAAAAACTGTTTTTT.

The V and J genes are TRBV9 and TRBJ1-5; tentative D call: TRBD1 (6 bases). V was pared by 0 bases and J by 4 bases, with 11 bases between. This CDR3 is built from 15 residues. The germline V gene encodes CDR1 SGDLS and CDR2 YYNGEE. The CDR3 coding sequence is TGTGCCAGCAGCGTAGATTCAGGGGCAAATCAGCCCCAGCATTTT. Residues: CASSVDSGANQPQHF.

By its share, this clone is medium-sized. The same CDR3 also results from other DNA sequences found in this sample. The gene calls are TRBV29-1 and TRBJ1-3; perhaps TRBD1 as D (5 bases). V was cut by 6 bases and J by 0 bases, with 12 bases left in between. CDR1 is SQVTM, CDR2 ANQGSEA, per germline. The CDR3 contains 14 residues. CDR3 sequence (DNA): TGCAGCGTCAGGGACTCACTCTCTGGAAACACCATATATTTT. It encodes CSVRDSLSGNTIYF.

This chain joins TRBV19 and TRBJ2-3; D ambiguous. This CDR3 has 15 amino acids. Trimming took 6 bases from V and 3 from J, leaving 16 bases between them. Germline assignment: CDR1 LNHDA and CDR2 SQIVND (reference sequence). The CDR3 DNA reads as TGTGCCAGTAGAGATGGCTCCATTAAAACAGATACGCAGTATTTT. Protein: CASRDGSIKTDTQYF.

The chain employs TRBV19 and TRBJ1-2; TRBD1 aligns across 8 bases. Germline-derived CDR1 and CDR2 are LNHDA and SQIVND (reference sequence). CDR3 length: 13 residues. J was trimmed by 8 bases and V by 5 bases; bases with no gene match: 7. The CDR3 loop reads CASSDRGVYGYTF. The CDR3 bases are TGTGCCAGTAGTGACAGGGGTGTCTACGGCTACACCTTC.

The V and J genes are TRBV18 and TRBJ1-3; D might be TRBD1 (5 bases). This CDR3 contains 13 residues. Germline V gene lookup returns CDR1 KGHSH and CDR2 LQKENI. Trimming took 2 bases from V and 4 from J, leaving 6 bases between them. The CDR3 DNA sequence: TGTGCCAGCTCACCAAACAGGGGAAACACCATATATTTT. It yields the protein CASSPNRGNTIYF.

V usage is TRBV4-1 and J usage is TRBJ2-4; a possible D gene is TRBD2 (6 bases). CDR1 and CDR2 from the germline V gene are MGHRA and YSYEKL. The CDR3 is 14 amino acids. V was cut by 8 bases and J by 0 bases, with 11 bases left in between. The CDR3 region has the DNA TGCGCCAGCGCCTCGGGAGAAGCCAAAAACATTCAGTACTTC. It specifies CASASGEAKNIQYF.

The chain recombines TRBV9 with TRBJ2-3, with 7 positions matching TRBD1. The length of the CDR3 is 15 residues. V gave up 3 bases and J gave up 4 bases; unmatched junction bases: 8. Germline CDR1 reads SGDLS; CDR2 reads YYNGEE. DNA of the CDR3: TGTGCCAGCAGCGAGGGGGCAGAAGTCGCAGATACGCAGTATTTT. Translated, it gives CASSEGAEVADTQYF.

V and J are TRBV4-1 and TRBJ2-1, with TRBD2 matching 12 bases. The trim removed 6 bases at V and 7 bases at J, leaving 7 bases unmatched. This CDR3 is built from 15 residues. Looked up from germline, CDR1 is MGHRA and CDR2 is YSYEKL. CDR3 sequence (DNA): TGCGCCAGCAGGGGGGGACTAGCGGGCTCTAATGAGCAGTTCTTC. Its translation: CASRGGLAGSNEQFF.

The V gene is TRBV11-2, the J gene TRBJ2-7; D is unresolved. CDR1 and CDR2 (germline): SGHAT, FQNNGV. The CDR3 has 11 residues. Trimming cost V 8 bases and J 3 bases, with 8 bases left between them. The CDR3 coding sequence is TGTGCCAGCGGCCGACTCTACGAGCAGTACTTC. Protein: CASGRLYEQYF.

In its sample, this clone was seen a few times. The V gene is TRBV30, the J gene TRBJ1-4; D possibly corresponds to TRBD1 (5 bases). The CDR3 has 14 amino acids. With 0 bases removed from V and 3 bases from J, the gap between germline ends came to 8 bases. The germline CDR1 and CDR2 sequences are GTSNPN and SVGIG (reference sequence). CDR3 in DNA: TGTGCCTGGAGTGTACGACAGTCTAATGAAAAACTGTTTTTT. Amino acids: CAWSVRQSNEKLFF. The whole variable domain, filled in from reference TRBV30 and TRBJ1-4, reads SQTIHQWPATLVQPVGSPLSLECTVEGTSNPNLYWYRQAAGRGLQLLFYSVGIGQISSEVPQNLSASRPQDRQFILSSKKLLLSDSGFYLCAWSVRQSNEKLFFGSGTQLSVL.

This clone was counted a few times. The V call is TRBV5-4, the J call TRBJ2-1, with TRBD1 matching 8 bases. The CDR3 runs to 12 residues. Trimming removed 2 bases from V and 15 bases from J; junction bases left unmatched: 7. Germline V gene sequence: CDR1 SGHNT, CDR2 YYREEE (reference sequence). CDR3 coding DNA: TGTGCCAGCAGCTTTCCGGGACAGGCTTTGTTCTTC. Its translation: CASSFPGQALFF.

The V call is TRBV24-1, the J call TRBJ2-1; tentatively, D is TRBD1 (5 bases). V was cut by 8 bases and J by 8 bases, with 15 bases left in between. The CDR3 extends over 13 amino acids. CDR1 KGHDR and CDR2 SFDVKD come from the germline V gene. The CDR3 nucleotides are TGTGCCACCAACTCAAAGGGGATGGATGAGCAGTTCTTC. Amino acid sequence: CATNSKGMDEQFF.

This clone was detected only once. The chain is built from TRBV14 and TRBJ1-1; D is unclear. From germline, CDR1 is SGHDN and CDR2 FVKESK. V dropped 0 bases and J dropped 11 bases, with 13 bases sitting between them. The CDR3 runs 13 residues. CDR3 region: CASSQDPRLPAFF. CDR3 nucleotides: TGTGCCAGCAGCCAAGATCCTAGACTGCCGGCTTTCTTT.